This passage covers 9 T cell receptor beta chains from one sample sequenced in a study of vaccination and CD4 T cells after COVID-19. Scientists ran DNA taken from cultured CD4+ T cells through the Oncomine TCR Beta short-read assay for sequencing. MiXCR was run by TCRdb on the PCR reads, yielding one entry per CDR3 protein. The sample lists around 13,000 distinct CDR3 sequences; around 55% were seen once. No antigen has been identified for these receptors. Stated treatment: roughly ten-day PBMC culture with coronavirus spike peptide pools or control peptides (ViraFEST assay). The source material was CD4+ T cells from blood, cultured in vitro, sampled before SARS-CoV-2 vaccination. The receptors originated from a human donor who had recovered from COVID-19.

This clonotype was picked up a small number of times. The genes are TRBV6-2 or TRBV6-3 and TRBJ2-7; D unclear. CDR1 and CDR2 from the germline V gene are MNHEY and SVGEGT. The V end lost 7 bases, the J end lost 2 bases, and 9 bases lay between the germline ends. This CDR3 contains 12 residues. DNA of the CDR3: TGTGCCAGCATGGACCCCCCCTACGAGCAGTACTTC. As protein: CASMDPPYEQYF.

The rearrangement joins TRBV27 to TRBJ1-2; no clear D. This CDR3 has 13 amino acids. Trimming removed 3 bases at V and 2 bases at J, with 7 bases between. CDR1 is MNHEY, CDR2 SMNVEV, per germline (reference sequence). This CDR3 reads CASSFGWNYGYTF. The CDR3 DNA is TGTGCCAGCAGTTTTGGGTGGAACTATGGCTACACCTTC.

This clonotype has just a few counts. This sequence joins TRBV6-1 and TRBJ1-5; 7 bases align to TRBD1. V was pared by 5 bases and J by 6 bases, with 7 bases of the junction left unmatched. The CDR3 totals 14 residues. CDR1 MNHNS and CDR2 SASEGT come from the germline V gene. CDR3 in amino acids: CASSQNRGGQPQHF. In DNA, the CDR3 is TGTGCCAGCAGTCAGAACAGGGGCGGTCAGCCCCAGCATTTT.

The table lists this clonotype with a count of one. The chain has TRBV25-1 and TRBJ1-2; possible D gene TRBD1, 6 bases. V was shortened by 6 bases and J by 2 bases, with 13 bases between the two germline ends. The CDR3 has 14 residues. Germline V gene sequence: CDR1 MGHDK, CDR2 SYGVNS. The CDR3, as DNA: TGTGCCAGCAGCGTACAGGGTTTCAACTATGGCTACACCTTC. Translating gives CASSVQGFNYGYTF.

The J gene is TRBJ1-5, the V gene TRBV4-2, with 8 positions matching TRBD1. V was clipped by 1 base and J by 7 bases; unmatched bases: 12. The CDR3 is 17 amino acids. Germline-derived CDR1 and CDR2 are LGHNA and YNFKEQ. CDR3 region: CASSQAGQASRGQPQHF. CDR3 sequence (DNA): TGTGCCAGCAGCCAAGCGGGACAGGCCTCACGGGGACAGCCCCAGCATTTT.

The V gene is TRBV30, the J gene TRBJ1-5; 8 nucleotides line up with TRBD1. Trimming at V came to 2 bases and at J to 7 bases, leaving 4 bases not matched to a gene. This CDR3 has 13 residues. Germline V gene lookup returns CDR1 GTSNPN and CDR2 SVGIG (reference sequence). CDR3 protein: CAWSSGGGQPQHF. As DNA, the CDR3 is TGTGCCTGGAGTTCAGGGGGCGGCCAGCCCCAGCATTTT.

This chain connects TRBV28 to TRBJ1-2, with D uncertain. Germline CDR1 reads MDHEN; CDR2 reads SYDVKM. The CDR3 contains 13 residues. Trimming stripped 2 bases from V and 2 bases from J, with 6 bases between. The CDR3 reads CASSLLVNYGYTF. CDR3 in DNA: TGTGCCAGCAGTTTACTTGTCAACTATGGCTACACCTTC.

The V call is TRBV24-1, the J call TRBJ2-1; D is undetermined. CDR1 is KGHDR and CDR2 is SFDVKD in the germline V gene. V lost 4 bases and J 7 bases, leaving 22 bases between the germline ends. This CDR3 is built from 17 residues. Written as DNA, the CDR3 is TGTGCCACCAGTGACCCTAGTAAGGGCCCGTCAGGAAATGAGCAGTTCTTC. As protein: CATSDPSKGPSGNEQFF.

This chain links TRBV20-1 with TRBJ1-2, with 10 positions matching TRBD1. This CDR3 comprises 13 residues. Germline-derived CDR1 and CDR2 are DFQATT and SNEGSKA (reference sequence). J was trimmed by 7 bases and V by 5 bases; bases with no gene match: 7. CDR3 sequence reads: CSASTGGHGGYTF. The CDR3 coding sequence is TGCAGTGCTTCGACAGGGGGCCACGGTGGCTACACCTTC.